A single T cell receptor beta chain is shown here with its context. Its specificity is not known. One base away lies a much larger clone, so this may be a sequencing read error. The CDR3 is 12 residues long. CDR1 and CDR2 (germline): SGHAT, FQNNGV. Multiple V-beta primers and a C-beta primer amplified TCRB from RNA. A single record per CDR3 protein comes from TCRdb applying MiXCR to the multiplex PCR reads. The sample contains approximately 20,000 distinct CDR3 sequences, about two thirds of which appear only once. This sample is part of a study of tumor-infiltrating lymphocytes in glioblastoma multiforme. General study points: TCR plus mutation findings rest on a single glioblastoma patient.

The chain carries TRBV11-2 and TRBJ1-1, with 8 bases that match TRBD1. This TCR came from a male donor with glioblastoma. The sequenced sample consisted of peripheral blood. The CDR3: CASGLVQGVAFF. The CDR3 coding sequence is TGTGCCAGCGGCTTAGTACAGGGGGTAGCTTTCTTT.